Each of the 22 T cell receptor beta chains below was sequenced from the same sample in a study of Graves' ophthalmopathy and Graves' hyperthyroidism. RNA transcripts served as template for amplifying TCR beta CDR3 sequences. The library came from an HTBI-primed first-round RT-PCR and a second-round multiplex PCR. TCRdb reanalysed the multiplex PCR reads using MiXCR and keeps one entry per CDR3 protein. This sample has approximately 1.2 million distinct CDR3 sequences, with 35% to 40% found just once. Sequenced sample: peripheral blood or thyroid tissue (not recorded which). The receptors shown here come from an adult man with Graves' hyperthyroidism.

In this sample, this clonotype turned up many times. The chain uses TRBV9 and TRBJ1-1; D uncertain. CDR1 and CDR2 (germline): SGDLS, YYNGEE. The CDR3 has 14 residues. V lost 0 bases to trimming and J lost 1 base, with 7 bases between them. CDR3 amino acids: CASSVGLQNTEAFF. The CDR3 DNA is TGTGCCAGCAGCGTAGGTCTACAGAACACTGAAGCTTTCTTT.

The V and J genes are TRBV11-1 and TRBJ1-1; 9 bases map to TRBD1. Germline CDR1 reads SGHAT; CDR2 reads FQDESV (reference sequence). V gave up 8 bases and J gave up 6 bases; unmatched junction bases: 16. The length of the CDR3 is 16 residues. The CDR3 coding sequence is TGTGCCAGCGCCCGCGGACGGGACAGGGTCATGGCTGAAGCTTTCTTT. This encodes CASARGRDRVMAEAFF. Looking up the rest from reference TRBV11-1 and TRBJ1-1 gives the full variable domain: EAEVAQSPRYKITEKSQAVAFWCDPISGHATLYWYRQILGQGPELLVQFQDESVVDDSQLPKDRFSAERLKGVDSTLKIQPAELGDSAMYLCASARGRDRVMAEAFFGQGTRLTVV.

Turning to this clonotype: At one end the junction does not follow the germline gene, possibly because of a read error. This chain links TRBV6-5 with TRBJ1-2; possibly TRBD1 for D (6 bases). The CDR3 is made up of 13 amino acids. CDR1 is MNHEY and CDR2 is SVGAGI in the germline V gene. The CDR3 nucleotides read TGTGTCAGCAGTTCGACAGGCTACTATGGCTACACCTTC. This encodes CVSSSTGYYGYTF.

The chain has TRBV25-1 and TRBJ1-6, with TRBD1 identical over 7 bases. Germline trimming cut 5 bases from V and 7 bases from J; bases unmatched to any gene: 11. The CDR3 totals 16 residues. The germline V gene has CDR1 MGHDK and CDR2 SYGVNS. CDR3 in DNA: TGTGCCAGCAGTATCGGGCAGGGGGGTTGGAATTCACCCCTCCACTTT. It codes for CASSIGQGGWNSPLHF.

This chain connects TRBV7-2 to TRBJ2-7, with D possibly TRBD2 on 6 matching bases. This CDR3 contains 14 residues. V dropped 3 bases and J dropped 3 bases, with 12 bases sitting between them. Germline V gene data show CDR1 as SGHTA and CDR2 as FQGNSA. CDR3 protein: CASSFRETLYEQYF. The CDR3 DNA follows: TGTGCCAGCAGCTTCCGGGAGACACTCTACGAGCAGTACTTC.

The chain couples TRBV10-3 to TRBJ1-5; 12 positions match TRBD1. Germline V gives CDR1 ENHRY, CDR2 SYGVKD. V lost 10 bases, J lost 5 bases, and 15 bases stayed unmatched. The CDR3 runs 17 residues. CDR3 nucleotide sequence: TGTGCCAGCAGCCCCAGGACGGGACAGGGGGCCTATCAGCCCCAGCATTTT. It encodes CASSPRTGQGAYQPQHF.

The chain couples TRBV9 to TRBJ1-2, with 7 bases matching TRBD1. The CDR3 runs 17 residues. The V gene end was trimmed by 4 bases and the J gene end by 4 bases; junction bases not matched to a gene: 16. Looked up from germline, CDR1 is SGDLS and CDR2 is YYNGEE. The CDR3 bases are TGTGCCAGCAGCCCATCCAGGGTAGGGGGCGCCGGCTATGGCTACACCTTC. Protein: CASSPSRVGGAGYGYTF.

This clonotype was seen at least ten times. This sequence joins TRBV29-1 and TRBJ1-1; no clear D gene. Germline CDR1 reads SQVTM; CDR2 reads ANQGSEA. This CDR3 has 11 residues. V lost 6 bases and J 2 bases, leaving 7 bases between the germline ends. As DNA, the CDR3 is TGCAGCGTGGAACCAAACACTGAAGCTTTCTTT. Translation gives CSVEPNTEAFF. Combining the CDR3 with reference TRBV29-1 and TRBJ1-1 gives the whole variable domain SAVISQKPSRDICQRGTSLTIQCQVDSQVTMMFWYRQQPGQSLTLIATANQGSEATYESGFVIDKFPISRPNLTFSTLTVSNMSPEDSSIYLCSVEPNTEAFFGQGTRLTVV.

This clonotype was counted at least ten times. The genes are TRBV2 and TRBJ2-6; 9 bases are a match to TRBD1. The germline V gene encodes CDR1 SNHLY and CDR2 FYNNEI. V was pared by 8 bases and J by 0 bases, with 8 bases of the junction left unmatched. There are 17 residues in the CDR3. The CDR3 sequence: CASVGSTGGSGANVLTF. CDR3 DNA: TGTGCCAGCGTGGGGTCGACAGGGGGCTCTGGGGCCAACGTCCTGACTTTC.

This clonotype was seen many times. The chain uses TRBV2 and TRBJ2-2; D may be TRBD2 (5 bases). Germline lookup yields CDR1 SNHLY and CDR2 FYNNEI. This CDR3 spans 14 amino acids. V lost 8 bases and J 6 bases, leaving 16 bases between the germline ends. The CDR3 DNA is TGTGCCAGCTCCTGGGTGGGAGAGGCCGGGGAGCTGTTTTTT. This sequence encodes CASSWVGEAGELFF.

In its sample, this clonotype was seen once. V and J are TRBV7-2 and TRBJ2-5; possibly TRBD2 for D (5 bases). V was cut by 1 base and J by 9 bases, with 15 bases left in between. The germline gives CDR1 SGHTA, CDR2 FQGNSA. The CDR3 is made up of 14 amino acids. Written as DNA, the CDR3 is TGTGCCAGCAGCTTAGTCGGCCCCGCGGAGGCCCAGTACTTC. This translates into CASSLVGPAEAQYF.

The rearrangement joins TRBV6-5 to TRBJ1-1; D unresolved. The CDR3 is 15 residues long. Trimming removed 3 bases at V and 4 bases at J, with 15 bases between. Germline CDR1 MNHEY, CDR2 SVGAGI. The CDR3 nucleotides read TGTGCCAGCAGTTATCAAAGGGAGTTGGGCACTGAAGCTTTCTTT. This translates into CASSYQRELGTEAFF.

This clonotype was detected ten times or more. This chain uses TRBV25-1 with TRBJ1-2, with a tentative D call TRBD1 (6 bases). The ends were cut back, 3 bases at V and 8 bases at J, with 16 bases in the middle. The CDR3 length is 14 residues. Germline V CDR1 and CDR2: MGHDK, SYGVNS. The CDR3 DNA is TGTGCCAGCAGTGATATCCAGGGGCGAATCGGCTACACCTTC. This encodes CASSDIQGRIGYTF.

The chain joins TRBV2 to TRBJ2-2; D tentatively fits TRBD1 or TRBD2 (5 bases each). The CDR3 extends over 15 amino acids. V dropped 4 bases and J dropped 7 bases, with 16 bases sitting between them. The germline CDR1 and CDR2 sequences are SNHLY and FYNNEI. Here the CDR3 reads CASSAYRDLDGELFF. Written as DNA, the CDR3 is TGTGCCAGCAGTGCATACCGGGACCTCGACGGGGAGCTGTTTTTT. The full variable domain, completed using reference TRBV2 and TRBJ2-2, is EPEVTQTPSHQVTQMGQEVILRCVPISNHLYFYWYRQILGQKVEFLVSFYNNEISEKSEIFDDQFSVERPDGSNFTLKIRSTKLEDSAMYFCASSAYRDLDGELFFGEGSRLTVL.

This clonotype was recorded many times. V is TRBV7-8 and J is TRBJ1-4; D ambiguous. Germline CDR1 and CDR2: SGHVS and FQNEAQ. The CDR3 totals 16 residues. Trimming took off 2 bases at V and 6 bases at J, with 16 bases between the two ends. The CDR3 DNA is TGTGCCAGCAGCTTAAACGGTCACGGAAACCATGAAAAACTGTTTTTT. It encodes CASSLNGHGNHEKLFF.

As concerns this clonotype: One junction end disagrees with the germline gene, perhaps due to a read error. This sequence joins TRBV19 and TRBJ2-2; 12 nucleotides match TRBD1. Germline lookup yields CDR1 LNHDA and CDR2 SQIVND (reference sequence). This CDR3 contains 16 residues. CDR3: CASSIRDRGRRGELVF. CDR3 nucleotide sequence: TGTGCCAGTAGTATCCGGGACAGGGGGCGAAGGGGGGAGCTGGTTTTT.

This clonotype has more than one count but fewer than ten. V gene TRBV29-1 combines with J gene TRBJ1-1; 8 positions agree with TRBD1. From germline, CDR1 is SQVTM and CDR2 ANQGSEA. V lost 5 bases and J lost 12; bases outside the gene matches: 17. CDR3 size: 14 residues. This chain's CDR3 is CSVPPGGQGGKTFF. CDR3 coding DNA: TGCAGCGTTCCCCCGGGAGGACAGGGTGGAAAGACTTTCTTT.

This clonotype was found many times. The chain has TRBV5-1 and TRBJ2-7; D is unclear. The CDR3 consists of 13 residues. Trimming removed 4 bases at V and 3 bases at J, with 11 bases between. The germline V gene has CDR1 SGHRS and CDR2 YFSETQ. The CDR3 DNA follows: TGCGCCAGCAGCCCTACGAGCTTCTACGAGCAGTACTTC. It is translated as CASSPTSFYEQYF.

This clonotype showed up many times. V usage is TRBV20-1 and J usage is TRBJ1-5; 7 positions agree with TRBD1. The trim removed 6 bases at V and 6 bases at J, leaving 11 bases unmatched. The CDR3 covers 14 residues. Germline lookup yields CDR1 DFQATT and CDR2 SNEGSKA (reference sequence). The CDR3 bases are TGCAGTGCCAGACAGGGCCTAGGGGGTCAGCCCCAGCATTTT. Translating it yields CSARQGLGGQPQHF.

This clonotype has more than one count but fewer than ten. V and J are TRBV6-1 and TRBJ2-7; tentatively, D is TRBD1 (5 bases). There are 15 residues in the CDR3. The germline V gene has CDR1 MNHNS and CDR2 SASEGT. The germline V and J ends were trimmed by 7 bases and 2 bases, with 18 bases remaining between them. CDR3 bases: TGTGCCAGCATTGATGGTGAGGACATTACCTACGAGCAGTACTTC. Its translation: CASIDGEDITYEQYF.

This clonotype was detected ten times or more. This chain links TRBV29-1 with TRBJ2-7, with D uncertain. Looked up from germline, CDR1 is SQVTM and CDR2 is ANQGSEA. This CDR3 region has 13 residues. The V end was cut by 4 bases, the J end by 4 bases, with 14 bases between. The CDR3 nucleotides are TGCAGCGTTGCCTCACGGTTTGGTTACGAGCAGTACTTC. This translates into CSVASRFGYEQYF.

With respect to this clonotype: This could be a read error, since a much larger clone is one nucleotide away. This rearrangement joins TRBV20-1 to TRBJ1-1; D is unclear. Germline V gene lookup returns CDR1 DFQATT and CDR2 SNEGSKA (reference sequence). Trimming removed 0 bases at V and 3 bases at J, with 8 bases between. The length of the CDR3 is 13 residues. The DNA of the CDR3 is TGCAGTGCTAGAGATAAGGAGGACACTGAAGCTTTCTTT. Encoded protein: CSARDKEDTEAFF.